These T cell receptor beta chains were read from a single sample in a study of T cell responses to AZD1222 COVID-19 vaccine. Here immunoSEQ multiplex PCR was the method, and the copy in TCRdb shows in-frame clones only, minus some. The repertoire has about 190,000 clones, 75% to 90% of them found once; the top ten carry about 6.9%. Specimen: peripheral blood, collected on day 0 of AZD1222 vaccination. These receptors were obtained from an adult in good health. Each CDR3 is given with its conserved first and last residue. Each record gives: D gene, clone size, J gene, V gene, CDR3 DNA, CDR3 protein. A D gene is named only where the DNA matches it firmly. Clone size is stated in some rows and not others, as once, few, many or a class when expanded.

d_gene: .; abundance: .; j_gene: TRBJ1-6; v_gene: TRBV28; CDR3nt: TGTGCCAGCAGTTATTGGGAGTCCTATAATTCACCCCTCCACTTT; CDR3aa: CASSYWESYNSPLHF
d_gene: .; abundance: .; j_gene: TRBJ2-5; v_gene: TRBV29-1; CDR3nt: TGCAGCGTTGTTCAAATCCCGGGACAGCGAGGGGGGTTCGAGACCCAGTACTTC; CDR3aa: CSVVQIPGQRGGFETQYF
d_gene: .; abundance: .; j_gene: TRBJ1-1; v_gene: TRBV12-3/TRBV12-4; CDR3nt: TGTGCCAGCAACCGGGTCGGGGGCACTGAAGCTTTCTTT; CDR3aa: CASNRVGGTEAFF
d_gene: .; abundance: .; j_gene: TRBJ1-5; v_gene: TRBV3-1/TRBV3-2; CDR3nt: TGTGCCAGCAGCCAAGCCAACTCTATCGGGGGCCAGCCCCAGCATTTT; CDR3aa: CASSQANSIGGQPQHF
d_gene: TRBD1; abundance: .; j_gene: TRBJ2-5; v_gene: TRBV5-1; CDR3nt: TGCGCCAGCAGCGTGAGGGACAGCCAAGAGACCCAGTACTTC; CDR3aa: CASSVRDSQETQYF
d_gene: .; abundance: once; j_gene: TRBJ2-3; v_gene: TRBV7-2; CDR3nt: TGTGCCAGCAGCTCCAGGCGGCGGGTGGATACGCAGTATTTT; CDR3aa: CASSSRRRVDTQYF
d_gene: .; abundance: .; j_gene: TRBJ2-5; v_gene: TRBV7-2; CDR3nt: TGTGCCAGCAGCCCACCCGGATTAGGGGGTCCGGGTTTGGAGACCCAGTACTTC; CDR3aa: CASSPPGLGGPGLETQYF
d_gene: .; abundance: .; j_gene: TRBJ1-4; v_gene: TRBV2; CDR3nt: TGTGCCAGCCAGGCGCCAAGGGGCCACGCAACTAATGAAAAACTGTTTTTT; CDR3aa: CASQAPRGHATNEKLFF
d_gene: .; abundance: .; j_gene: TRBJ1-5; v_gene: TRBV3-1/TRBV3-2; CDR3nt: TGTGCCAGTAGTCAAGGAATTAATCAGCCCCAGCATTTT; CDR3aa: CASSQGINQPQHF
d_gene: .; abundance: .; j_gene: TRBJ1-2; v_gene: TRBV10-2; CDR3nt: TGCGCCAGCAGTGACGGTATTAACTATGGCTACACCTTC; CDR3aa: CASSDGINYGYTF
d_gene: TRBD1; abundance: .; j_gene: TRBJ2-3; v_gene: TRBV19; CDR3nt: TGTGCCAGTAGTCGGGACAGTTATTTCACAGATACGCAGTATTTT; CDR3aa: CASSRDSYFTDTQYF
d_gene: .; abundance: .; j_gene: TRBJ2-5; v_gene: TRBV7-9; CDR3nt: TGTGCCAGCAGCCTCCGAGGACAGAACCCTCAAGAGACCCAGTACTTC; CDR3aa: CASSLRGQNPQETQYF
d_gene: TRBD1; abundance: .; j_gene: TRBJ1-6; v_gene: TRBV10-3; CDR3nt: TGTGCCATCAGTGAAGGGACAGGGGGTTCACCCCTCCACTTT; CDR3aa: CAISEGTGGSPLHF
d_gene: .; abundance: once; j_gene: TRBJ1-3; v_gene: TRBV29-1; CDR3nt: TGCAGCGTTGTTGGTTCAAACTCTGGAAACACCATATATTTT; CDR3aa: CSVVGSNSGNTIYF
d_gene: TRBD1; abundance: once; j_gene: TRBJ1-6; v_gene: TRBV5-1; CDR3nt: TGCGCCAGCAGCTTGGTGACAGGGACCGCCGGTTTTTCACCCCTCCACTTT; CDR3aa: CASSLVTGTAGFSPLHF
d_gene: .; abundance: once; j_gene: TRBJ2-5; v_gene: TRBV25-1; CDR3nt: TGTGCCAGCAGTCCCCGGACGGATCAAGAGACCCAGTACTTC; CDR3aa: CASSPRTDQETQYF
d_gene: .; abundance: few; j_gene: TRBJ1-2; v_gene: TRBV28; CDR3nt: TGTGCCAGCAGTCCCAGTTTGGGCTACACCTTC; CDR3aa: CASSPSLGYTF
d_gene: TRBD2; abundance: .; j_gene: TRBJ2-5; v_gene: TRBV7-3; CDR3nt: TGTGCCAGCAGCATGACTAGCGGGGGGTTTCGGACCCAGTACTTC; CDR3aa: CASSMTSGGFRTQYF
d_gene: .; abundance: .; j_gene: TRBJ1-1; v_gene: TRBV7-8; CDR3nt: TGTGCCAGCAGCTTAGGACCAGGTTCGGACACTGAAGCTTTCTTT; CDR3aa: CASSLGPGSDTEAFF
d_gene: .; abundance: .; j_gene: TRBJ1-1; v_gene: TRBV6-6; CDR3nt: TGTGCCAGCCGCCGTCTTAAGGATACTGAAGCTTTCTTT; CDR3aa: CASRRLKDTEAFF
d_gene: .; abundance: .; j_gene: TRBJ1-1; v_gene: TRBV12-5; CDR3nt: TGTGCTAGTGGTTCCTTTCAACAGATAGCTTTCTTT; CDR3aa: CASGSFQQIAFF
d_gene: .; abundance: .; j_gene: TRBJ1-2; v_gene: TRBV11-1; CDR3nt: TGTGCCAGCAGCTTTGGGGGGTCTGGCTACACCTTC; CDR3aa: CASSFGGSGYTF
d_gene: TRBD2; abundance: .; j_gene: TRBJ2-2; v_gene: TRBV9; CDR3nt: TGTGCCAGCAGCACGGGACTAGCTTTCGGGGAGCTGTTTTTT; CDR3aa: CASSTGLAFGELFF
d_gene: TRBD1; abundance: .; j_gene: TRBJ1-1; v_gene: TRBV18; CDR3nt: TGTGCCAGCTCACCACTTGAGACAGGGCTAGACACTGAAGCTTTCTTT; CDR3aa: CASSPLETGLDTEAFF
d_gene: .; abundance: .; j_gene: TRBJ2-5; v_gene: TRBV27; CDR3nt: TGTGCCAGCAGTTTATCTGGCAATCGGGGGACCCAGTACTTC; CDR3aa: CASSLSGNRGTQYF
d_gene: .; abundance: .; j_gene: TRBJ2-1; v_gene: TRBV12-3/TRBV12-4; CDR3nt: TGTGCCAGCGGAACAGGGATCTATGAGCAGTTCTTC; CDR3aa: CASGTGIYEQFF
d_gene: TRBD1; abundance: once; j_gene: TRBJ2-7; v_gene: TRBV6-1; CDR3nt: TGTGCCAGCAGTGAAGGGCTCGGACAGGTCTACGAGCAGTACTTC; CDR3aa: CASSEGLGQVYEQYF
d_gene: .; abundance: .; j_gene: TRBJ1-2; v_gene: TRBV7-2; CDR3nt: TGTGCCAGCAGCTTAGGTTTGGACTATGGCTACACCTTC; CDR3aa: CASSLGLDYGYTF
d_gene: .; abundance: .; j_gene: TRBJ2-2; v_gene: TRBV19; CDR3nt: TGTGCCAGTAGTCTTCAAGCCAACACCGGGGAGCTGTTTTTT; CDR3aa: CASSLQANTGELFF
d_gene: TRBD1; abundance: .; j_gene: TRBJ1-5; v_gene: TRBV6-1; CDR3nt: TGTGCCAGCAGTGAAGCCGAAGGACAGGGCAATCAGCCCCAGCATTTT; CDR3aa: CASSEAEGQGNQPQHF
d_gene: .; abundance: .; j_gene: TRBJ1-5; v_gene: TRBV7-2; CDR3nt: TGTGCCAGCAGCCTAGTCAATGATCAGCCCCAGCATTTT; CDR3aa: CASSLVNDQPQHF
d_gene: .; abundance: .; j_gene: TRBJ1-4; v_gene: TRBV7-9; CDR3nt: TGTGCCAGCAGCCCCAGTGAAAAACTGTTTTTT; CDR3aa: CASSPSEKLFF
d_gene: .; abundance: once; j_gene: TRBJ1-5; v_gene: TRBV28; CDR3nt: TGTGCCAGCAGCCGGTTGACCCTCAATCAGCCCCAGCATTTT; CDR3aa: CASSRLTLNQPQHF
d_gene: .; abundance: .; j_gene: TRBJ1-5; v_gene: TRBV6-5; CDR3nt: TGTGCCAGCACCTCAAGGGGGGGGGATCAGCCCCAGCATTTT; CDR3aa: CASTSRGGDQPQHF
d_gene: .; abundance: .; j_gene: TRBJ2-1; v_gene: TRBV3-1/TRBV3-2; CDR3nt: TGTGCCAGCAGCCAAGATACGGGGGCGCTGGACAATGAGCAGTTCTTC; CDR3aa: CASSQDTGALDNEQFF
d_gene: TRBD2; abundance: .; j_gene: TRBJ2-5; v_gene: TRBV6-5; CDR3nt: TGTGCCAGCAGTCCCCGGGGGGGGCAAGAGACCCAGTACTTC; CDR3aa: CASSPRGGQETQYF
d_gene: .; abundance: .; j_gene: TRBJ2-1; v_gene: TRBV9; CDR3nt: TGTGCCAGCAGCGTAGGAGGCGCTGAGCAGTTCTTC; CDR3aa: CASSVGGAEQFF
d_gene: TRBD1; abundance: .; j_gene: TRBJ1-5; v_gene: TRBV3-1/TRBV3-2; CDR3nt: TGTGCCAGCAGCCTCAGGGACAGCCCGGTTTATAGCAATCAGCCCCAGCATTTT; CDR3aa: CASSLRDSPVYSNQPQHF
d_gene: TRBD1; abundance: .; j_gene: TRBJ1-6; v_gene: TRBV11-3; CDR3nt: TGTGCCAGCAGCGAGGGACAGGGGAATTCACCCCTCCACTTT; CDR3aa: CASSEGQGNSPLHF
d_gene: .; abundance: once; j_gene: TRBJ1-5; v_gene: TRBV6-5; CDR3nt: TGTGCCAGCAGTTACGGGCAGGGGAATCAGCCCCAGCATTTT; CDR3aa: CASSYGQGNQPQHF
d_gene: .; abundance: once; j_gene: TRBJ2-5; v_gene: TRBV25-1; CDR3nt: TGTGCCAGCAGTGCTTCGGGGAGCCAGTACTTC; CDR3aa: CASSASGSQYF
d_gene: .; abundance: .; j_gene: TRBJ2-1; v_gene: TRBV29-1; CDR3nt: TGCAGCGTTATAATTCTCCTAGCAGATCACAATGAGCAGTTCTTC; CDR3aa: CSVIILLADHNEQFF